This T cell receptor beta chain was profiled in a study of CD8 T cells in Susac syndrome. As concerns this clonotype: The antigen is undetermined.

Regarding the study as a whole: The study recognized that its TCR sequencing and HLA analysis covered a relatively small number of individuals.

Germline lookup yields CDR1 SQVTM and CDR2 ANQGSEA. V shed 3 bases and J 10 bases; nucleotides not matched to a gene: 8. CDR3 length: 12 residues. Sequencing of TCR beta drew on CD8+ and CD4+ T cells from blood. Negative isolation yielded CD8+ and CD4+ T cells; FACS enriched TEMRA cells. RNA was extracted with the RNeasy kit, and a quantity of about 0.45 to 1 ug was reverse transcribed using random hexamers. Amplification of TCR beta CDR3 across 54 Vbeta and 13 Jbeta was performed with immunoSEQ multiplex PCR. Each CDR3 protein is one row after TCRdb ran MiXCR on the immunoSEQ multiplex PCR reads. The table records about 210,000 distinct CDR3 sequences, about 95% of them present only once.

The sequenced sample was CD4+ T cells from PBMCs. The rearrangement links TRBV29-1 to TRBJ1-1; 7 bases are shared with TRBD1. The sequence derives from a human donor with multiple sclerosis. CDR3 coding DNA: TGCAGCGTTGACAGGGGGAGTCGTGCAGCTTTCTTT. As protein: CSVDRGSRAAFF.